One sample yielded the 27 T cell receptor beta chains listed below, sequenced in a study of Ad26.COV2.S vaccination and SARS-CoV-2 variants. The treatment denotes: around 19 received Ad26.COV2.S at low or high dose, single or two shots; about five received placebo; per-sample allocation not given. The samples date from day 63 after the first vaccine or placebo injection. Assay: immunoSEQ multiplex PCR; the TCRdb copy retains only in-frame clones and omits some. In the table there are around 380,000 clones, roughly nine tenths of which are singletons. The source was peripheral blood, collected in a trial of Ad26.COV2.S vaccine versus placebo. The receptors derive from a person between 18 and 60 years old who received the Ad26.COV2.S COVID-19 vaccine or a placebo.

V and J are TRBV27 and TRBJ2-1, with a weak D call TRBD2 (7 bases). The germline V gene encodes CDR1 MNHEY and CDR2 SMNVEV (reference sequence). V lost 2 bases and J 7 bases, leaving 15 bases between the germline ends. The CDR3 runs 15 residues. The CDR3 DNA follows: TGTGCCAGCAGTTTACTGGGGGGGGCTTTAAATGAGCAGTTCTTC. It yields the protein CASSLLGGALNEQFF.

The genes are TRBV5-1 and TRBJ1-1; a possible D gene is TRBD1 (5 bases). Trimming shortened V by 4 bases and J by 4 bases, and 17 bases separated the two germline ends. The V gene's germline CDR1 is SGHRS and CDR2 YFSETQ. CDR3 length: 15 amino acids. CDR3 bases: TGCGCCAGCAGCCCATTTCGGGTTGGGGGCACTGAAGCTTTCTTT. It codes for CASSPFRVGGTEAFF.

V and J are TRBV19 and TRBJ2-5; a weak D match, TRBD1 (5 bases). Trimming stripped 6 bases from V and 5 bases from J, with 22 bases between. This CDR3 region has 16 residues. Germline CDR1 is LNHDA and CDR2 is SQIVND (reference sequence). CDR3 in amino acids: CASSPGRTGALETQYF. CDR3 bases: TGTGCCAGTAGCCCAGGCAGAACAGGCGCCCTGGAGACCCAGTACTTC.

This rearrangement joins TRBV24-1 to TRBJ2-5; 10 bases line up with TRBD2. Trimming cost V 3 bases and J 3 bases; bases outside gene matches: 3. The germline gives CDR1 KGHDR, CDR2 SFDVKD. This CDR3 spans 15 amino acids. The CDR3 DNA is TGTGCCACCAGTGATCGGACTAGCGGAGAAGAGACCCAGTACTTC. Protein product: CATSDRTSGEETQYF.

The chain employs TRBV6-5 and TRBJ1-5; possibly TRBD1 for D (6 bases). The CDR3 has 13 amino acids. The germline CDR1 and CDR2 sequences are MNHEY and SVGAGI. Trimming removed 6 bases from V and 3 bases from J, with 9 bases in between. The CDR3 DNA follows: TGTGCCAGCAGAGACAGGTACAATCAGCCCCAGCATTTT. Translation gives CASRDRYNQPQHF.

The rearrangement links TRBV4-1 to TRBJ2-7, with 8 bases aligning to TRBD1. CDR1 and CDR2 from the germline V gene are MGHRA and YSYEKL. V was clipped by 8 bases and J by 6 bases; unmatched bases: 15. This CDR3 comprises 15 residues. CDR3 coding DNA: TGCGCCAGCGCCAGGTTAGGACAGGGAGCATCCGAGCAGTACTTC. It is translated as CASARLGQGASEQYF.

This CDR3 reads CASSQTYPSGGAIAPKTQYF. CDR3 coding DNA: TGTGCCAGCAGCCAGACGTATCCTAGCGGGGGGGCCATAGCCCCGAAGACCCAGTACTTC. The J gene is TRBJ2-5, the V gene TRBV7-8, with 12 positions matching TRBD2. Losses at the gene ends were 5 bases for V and 6 bases for J; bases not matched to a gene: 22. This CDR3 contains 20 residues. Germline-derived CDR1 and CDR2 are SGHVS and FQNEAQ.

The chain links TRBV27 to TRBJ2-1, with TRBD2 identical over 11 bases. The junction had 9 bases not matched to a gene; V was cut back by 7 bases and J by 4 bases. The CDR3 totals 16 residues. Germline assignment: CDR1 MNHEY and CDR2 SMNVEV (reference sequence). This chain's CDR3 is CASIPAGTSGYNEQFF. The CDR3 nucleotides read TGTGCCAGCATCCCCGCGGGGACTAGCGGTTACAATGAGCAGTTCTTC.

The rearrangement joins TRBV6-5 to TRBJ2-7; 8 bases fit TRBD1. This CDR3 is 13 amino acids long. Germline CDR1 MNHEY, CDR2 SVGAGI. The junction had 5 bases not matched to a gene; V was cut back by 6 bases and J by 4 bases. The CDR3 region is CASRDREEYEQYF. The CDR3 coding sequence is TGTGCCAGCAGGGACAGGGAAGAATACGAGCAGTACTTC.

V usage is TRBV5-1 and J usage is TRBJ2-3; tentatively, D is TRBD2 (5 bases). Germline CDR1 reads SGHRS; CDR2 reads YFSETQ. Trimming took 4 bases from V and 4 from J, leaving 10 bases between them. The CDR3 has 13 amino acids. CDR3 region: CASSPRRADTQYF. DNA for the CDR3: TGCGCCAGCAGCCCCCGGCGGGCAGATACGCAGTATTTT.

CDR3 sequence: CASSPYLPSLLAKNIQYF. CDR3 bases: TGTGCCAGCTCACCATACCTGCCCAGCTTGCTAGCCAAAAACATTCAGTACTTC. This chain links TRBV18 with TRBJ2-4; no clear D. This CDR3 has 18 amino acids. Germline V lookup: CDR1 KGHSH, CDR2 LQKENI. V dropped 2 bases and J dropped 0 bases, with 17 bases sitting between them. The variable domain in full, with the rest retrieved from reference TRBV18 and TRBJ2-4, is NAGVMQNPRHLVRRRGQEARLRCSPMKGHSHVYWYRQLPEEGLKFMVYLQKENIIDESGMPKERFSAEFPKEGPSILRIQQVVRGDSAAYFCASSPYLPSLLAKNIQYFGAGTRLSVL.

The chain employs TRBV5-1 and TRBJ1-2; TRBD1 aligns across 9 bases. This CDR3 is built from 15 residues. CDR1 is SGHRS, CDR2 YFSETQ, per germline. J lost 2 bases, V lost 0 bases, and 2 bases had no gene match. CDR3 coding DNA: TGCGCCAGCAGCTTGGACGGGACAGGGAACTATGGCTACACCTTC. Protein sequence: CASSLDGTGNYGYTF. Full variable domain (missing parts from reference TRBV5-1 and TRBJ1-2): KAGVTQTPRYLIKTRGQQVTLSCSPISGHRSVSWYQQTPGQGLQFLFEYFSETQRNKGNFPGRFSGRQFSNSRSEMNVSTLELGDSALYLCASSLDGTGNYGYTFGSGTRLTVV.

The count of this clone is one. The gene calls are TRBV5-4 and TRBJ1-2, with a possible D match to TRBD1 (6 bases). This CDR3 spans 15 amino acids. Germline values: CDR1 SGHNT, CDR2 YYREEE (reference sequence). Trimming pared 4 bases from V and 9 bases from J, leaving 22 bases between. CDR3: CASSPPGDRKGSYTF. CDR3 DNA sequence: TGTGCCAGCAGCCCACCGGGAGACAGGAAGGGGAGCTACACCTTC. The variable domain in full, with the rest retrieved from reference TRBV5-4 and TRBJ1-2, is ETGVTQSPTHLIKTRGQQVTLRCSSQSGHNTVSWYQQALGQGPQFIFQYYREEENGRGNFPPRFSGLQFPNYSSELNVNALELDDSALYLCASSPPGDRKGSYTFGSGTRLTVV.

The rearrangement links TRBV7-2 to TRBJ2-2, with a weak D call TRBD1 (5 bases). Deletions cut 7 bases from V and 2 bases from J, with 11 bases between. Germline V lookup: CDR1 SGHTA, CDR2 FQGNSA. The CDR3 is 14 residues long. CDR3 DNA sequence: TGTGCCAGCAATGAACAGGTCAACACCGGGGAGCTGTTTTTT. Translating gives CASNEQVNTGELFF.

The chain combines TRBV28 with TRBJ2-7; D may correspond to TRBD1 or TRBD2 (5 bases each). Germline loops: CDR1 MDHEN, CDR2 SYDVKM. CDR3 size: 12 residues. V lost 4 bases, J lost 7 bases, and 11 bases lay in between. The CDR3 sequence is CASSYGEGEQYF. CDR3 bases: TGTGCCAGCAGTTACGGAGAGGGGGAGCAGTACTTC.

The chain couples TRBV7-8 to TRBJ1-1; D is unclear. Germline loops: CDR1 SGHVS, CDR2 FQNEAQ. V was shortened by 5 bases and J by 3 bases, with 16 bases between the two germline ends. CDR3 length: 15 residues. Written as DNA, the CDR3 is TGTGCCAGCAGCGAGGGTCGAGGGAGGGACACTGAAGCTTTCTTT. Translation: CASSEGRGRDTEAFF.

The chain is built from TRBV11-2 and TRBJ2-7; D is unresolved. The CDR3 loop spans 15 amino acids. Germline lookup yields CDR1 SGHAT and CDR2 FQNNGV. The ends were cut back, 2 bases at V and 0 bases at J, with 11 bases in the middle. CDR3 coding DNA: TGTGCCAGCAGCTTATTATGCAGGCTCTCCTACGAGCAGTACTTC. Amino acids: CASSLLCRLSYEQYF.

The rearrangement uses TRBV18 and TRBJ2-2; D is ambiguous. The CDR3 sequence is 13 residues long. Between the trimmed V and J ends, which lost 4 bases and 1 base, there was a span of 4 bases. Germline V gives CDR1 KGHSH, CDR2 LQKENI. The CDR3 nucleotides read TGTGCCAGCTCACGACAGAACACCGGGGAGCTGTTTTTT. Encoded protein: CASSRQNTGELFF. Full variable domain (outside the CDR3, taken from reference TRBV18 and TRBJ2-2): NAGVMQNPRHLVRRRGQEARLRCSPMKGHSHVYWYRQLPEEGLKFMVYLQKENIIDESGMPKERFSAEFPKEGPSILRIQQVVRGDSAAYFCASSRQNTGELFFGEGSRLTVL.

This chain joins TRBV4-1 and TRBJ2-2; 9 nucleotides line up with TRBD1. CDR1 is MGHRA and CDR2 is YSYEKL in the germline V gene. V lost 3 bases, J lost 4 bases, and 6 bases stayed unmatched. This CDR3 has 16 residues. Here the CDR3 reads CASSQGGQGSTGELFF. Here the CDR3 DNA reads TGCGCCAGCAGCCAGGGGGGACAGGGATCCACCGGGGAGCTGTTTTTT.

J is TRBJ1-2 and V is TRBV7-9, with 7 nucleotides matching TRBD1. This CDR3 is built from 15 residues. CDR1 is SEHNR, CDR2 FQNEAQ, per germline (reference sequence). Losses at the gene ends were 1 base for V and 4 bases for J; bases not matched to a gene: 6. The CDR3, as DNA: TGTGCCAGCAGCTTAGAGACAGGGCGATTCTATGGCTACACCTTC. This gives the protein CASSLETGRFYGYTF.

The chain uses TRBV5-4 and TRBJ1-2; D is possibly TRBD1 (5 bases). This CDR3 has 14 amino acids. Trimming took 4 bases from V and 8 from J, leaving 18 bases between them. The germline V gene has CDR1 SGHNT and CDR2 YYREEE (reference sequence). The CDR3 nucleotides read TGTGCCAGCAGCGTTGGTCAGGGCCCGGAGGGCTACACCTTC. This translates into CASSVGQGPEGYTF.

Only one count was recorded for this clone. V and J are TRBV4-3 and TRBJ1-5; TRBD1 is a possible D gene (5 bases). The CDR3 is 16 residues long. In germline, CDR1 is LGHNA, CDR2 YSLEER. The V end was cut by 1 base, the J end by 3 bases, with 13 bases between. CDR3 sequence reads: CASSQGVGDFNQPQHF. Written as DNA, the CDR3 is TGCGCCAGCAGCCAAGGGGTGGGGGATTTCAATCAGCCCCAGCATTTT.

The J gene is TRBJ1-4, the V gene TRBV19; 7 bases agree with TRBD1. CDR3 length equals 15 residues. Per the germline V gene, CDR1 is LNHDA and CDR2 is SQIVND (reference sequence). The V gene end was trimmed by 7 bases and the J gene end by 5 bases; junction bases not matched to a gene: 10. The DNA of the CDR3 is TGTGCCAGTAATACCCACCGGGACAGAAATGAAAAACTGTTTTTT. Its protein is CASNTHRDRNEKLFF.

The J gene is TRBJ1-2, the V gene TRBV18; D gene unclear. From germline, CDR1 is KGHSH and CDR2 LQKENI. V lost 1 base and J lost 4, with 16 bases in between. The length of the CDR3 is 16 residues. The CDR3 loop reads CASSPRVENVGYGYTF. The CDR3 DNA reads TGTGCCAGCTCACCACGGGTTGAGAACGTCGGCTATGGCTACACCTTC.

CDR3 sequence: CASSLIAVTSYGYTF. The CDR3 bases are TGTGCCAGCAGCTTGATAGCCGTGACAAGCTATGGCTACACCTTC. The rearrangement uses TRBV5-4 and TRBJ1-2; no definite D call. V lost 1 base and J 4 bases, leaving 14 bases between the germline ends. The CDR3 loop spans 15 amino acids. Per germline, CDR1 SGHNT and CDR2 YYREEE (reference sequence).

This clone was counted a few times. The rearrangement joins TRBV30 to TRBJ1-6, with D perhaps matching TRBD1 (6 bases). This CDR3 region has 13 residues. Trimming stripped 5 bases from V and 7 bases from J, with 12 bases between. CDR1 GTSNPN and CDR2 SVGIG come from the germline V gene (reference sequence). Here the CDR3 reads CAWGTIGNSPLHF. The CDR3 DNA reads TGTGCCTGGGGGACAATAGGAAATTCACCCCTCCACTTT.

The genes are TRBV29-1 and TRBJ1-1; 7 nucleotides match TRBD1. The CDR3 covers 12 residues. In germline, CDR1 is SQVTM, CDR2 ANQGSEA. V shed 4 bases and J 7 bases; nucleotides not matched to a gene: 6. Here the CDR3 DNA reads TGCAGCGTTGGAGAGGGGGCCGGTGAAGCTTTCTTT. It yields the protein CSVGEGAGEAFF.